The TCR beta chain described here comes from a study of cytomegalovirus exposure and HLA in healthy donors. The V gene's germline CDR1 is MGHRA and CDR2 YSYEKL. V lost 2 bases and J lost 6, with 11 bases in between. There are 14 residues in the CDR3. PCR used 60 Vbeta primers and 13 Jbeta primers. The protocol was immunoSEQ multiplex PCR, while the TCRdb copy is restricted to in-frame clones and leaves out a portion. The table records 90,000 to 140,000 clones, roughly 13% of them present only once. The chain has TRBV4-1 and TRBJ2-1, with D perhaps matching TRBD2 (5 bases). The source is a man between 35 and 55 years old in good health and CMV-seropositive. Sequencing was performed on PBMCs. CDR3 protein: CASSQPKRTNEQFF. The CDR3 DNA is TGCGCCAGCAGCCAACCCAAGCGGACCAATGAGCAGTTCTTC.